A single sample gave rise to the 24 T cell receptor beta chains below, sequenced in a study of early T cells in non-severe SARS-CoV-2 infection. TCRdb itself ran the 5' RACE reads through MiXCR, one entry per CDR3 protein. The data hold around 81,000 distinct CDR3 sequences, with 11% to 15% observed a single time. The sequencing input was whole blood. Receptors were obtained from an adult who was a healthcare worker with PCR-confirmed SARS-CoV-2 infection or an uninfected control (not recorded which).

The chain has TRBV11-3 and TRBJ2-3; D remains ambiguous. Per germline, CDR1 SGHNT and CDR2 YENEEA. The CDR3 is made up of 15 amino acids. V lost 4 bases to trimming and J lost 2 bases, with 13 bases between them. The CDR3: CASSSVASPTDTQYF. The CDR3 DNA reads TGTGCCAGCAGCTCCGTAGCCAGTCCCACAGATACGCAGTATTTT.

At least ten counts were recorded for this clonotype. The chain combines TRBV6-1 with TRBJ2-2; TRBD1 might be the D (6 bases). The CDR3 consists of 14 residues. Trimming pared 5 bases from V and 4 bases from J, leaving 11 bases between. Looked up from germline, CDR1 is MNHNS and CDR2 is SASEGT. CDR3 DNA: TGTGCCAGCAGTAGAATCAGGGGCACCGGGGAGCTGTTTTTT. Residues: CASSRIRGTGELFF.

V is TRBV27 and J is TRBJ2-7; D possibly corresponds to TRBD2 (5 bases). V gave up 6 bases and J gave up 0 bases, with 12 bases separating them. The V gene's germline CDR1 is MNHEY and CDR2 SMNVEV (reference sequence). This CDR3 spans 14 amino acids. CDR3 DNA sequence: TGTGCCAGCAGCGCGGGCCTAATCTCCTACGAGCAGTACTTC. This translates into CASSAGLISYEQYF.

In its sample, this clonotype was seen a few times. The V and J genes are TRBV28 and TRBJ1-2; D not resolved. Deletions cut 3 bases from V and 4 bases from J, with 12 bases between. The CDR3 spans 14 residues. Germline loops: CDR1 MDHEN, CDR2 SYDVKM. The CDR3 spells CASSLGTAVYGYTF. In nucleotides, the CDR3 is TGTGCCAGCAGTTTGGGAACAGCTGTCTATGGCTACACCTTC.

The table lists this clonotype with a few counts. The rearrangement joins TRBV6-6 to TRBJ2-1; D possibly uses TRBD1 or TRBD2 (5 bases each). The CDR3 contains 14 residues. CDR1 is MNHNY and CDR2 is SVGAGI in the germline V gene (reference sequence). Trimming removed 8 bases from V and 2 bases from J, with 13 bases in between. The CDR3 sequence: CASQPGTTYNEQFF. In DNA form, the CDR3 reads TGTGCCAGCCAACCGGGGACGACCTACAATGAGCAGTTCTTC.

Regarding this clonotype: A much larger clone lies one base from this, so it may be a read error. The CDR3 is CSVEDCPGPKSGYTF. CDR3 DNA sequence: TGCAGCGTTGAAGATTGCCCGGGCCCCAAGTCTGGCTACACCTTC. The chain joins TRBV29-1 to TRBJ1-2; no clear D. In germline, CDR1 is SQVTM, CDR2 ANQGSEA. The CDR3 is made up of 15 amino acids. Trimming stripped 0 bases from V and 7 bases from J, with 18 bases between.

V and J are TRBV3-1 and TRBJ1-1; D is uncertain. V lost 1 base and J lost 5, with 11 bases in between. Germline CDR1 and CDR2: LGHDT and YNNKEL (reference sequence). This CDR3 region has 14 residues. This chain's CDR3 is CASSQVYGGTEAFF. In nucleotides, the CDR3 is TGTGCCAGCAGCCAAGTTTATGGAGGGACTGAAGCTTTCTTT. The whole variable domain, remainder taken from reference TRBV3-1 and TRBJ1-1, is DTAVSQTPKYLVTQMGNDKSIKCEQNLGHDTMYWYKQDSKKFLKIMFSYNNKELIINETVPNRFSPKSPDKAHLNLHINSLELGDSAVYFCASSQVYGGTEAFFGQGTRLTVV.

V is TRBV14 and J is TRBJ1-4, with TRBD1 identical over 10 bases. Germline CDR1 and CDR2: SGHDN and FVKESK. V trimming: 0 bases; J trimming: 7 bases; junction bases outside the gene matches: 11. The CDR3 extends over 18 amino acids. The CDR3 is CASSQDLPGQGKGEKLFF. In DNA, the CDR3 is TGTGCCAGCAGCCAAGATCTGCCGGGACAGGGGAAGGGTGAAAAACTGTTTTTT.

This clonotype was detected only a few times. The gene calls are TRBV5-5 and TRBJ2-6; a weak D match, TRBD1 (5 bases). Germline CDR1 reads SGHKS; CDR2 reads YYEKEE (reference sequence). The CDR3 extends over 15 amino acids. Trimming took 0 bases from V and 3 from J, leaving 7 bases between them. The CDR3 loop is CASSLAGFGANVLTF. CDR3 coding DNA: TGTGCCAGCAGCTTGGCAGGGTTTGGGGCCAACGTCCTGACTTTC.

This clonotype was picked up a small number of times. The chain has TRBV29-1 and TRBJ1-1; D remains unclear. Trimming removed 7 bases from V and 0 bases from J, with 12 bases in between. CDR3 size: 13 residues. Germline-derived CDR1 and CDR2 are SQVTM and ANQGSEA. CDR3 in DNA: TGCAGCGGCTCAGTGGAGCTGAACACTGAAGCTTTCTTT. Amino acid sequence: CSGSVELNTEAFF.

The chain links TRBV7-2 to TRBJ1-5; D possibly corresponds to TRBD1 (5 bases). The CDR3 extends over 16 amino acids. The V gene lost 2 bases and the J gene lost 2 bases, with 13 bases spanning the gap. Germline lookup yields CDR1 SGHTA and CDR2 FQGNSA. The CDR3 loop is CASSLIGGRGNQPQHF. As DNA, the CDR3 is TGTGCCAGCAGCTTAATTGGGGGAAGAGGCAATCAGCCCCAGCATTTT.

The J gene is TRBJ2-7, the V gene TRBV5-6; no clear D gene. With 4 bases removed from V and 0 bases from J, the gap between germline ends came to 8 bases. This CDR3 has 13 amino acids. Germline values: CDR1 SGHDT, CDR2 YYEEEE. The CDR3 coding sequence is TGTGCCAGCAGCCGCCTAGTCTCCTACGAGCAGTACTTC. Translating it yields CASSRLVSYEQYF.

V gene TRBV7-2 combines with J gene TRBJ1-4; 9 nucleotides line up with TRBD1. With V trimmed by 4 bases and J by 6 bases, 9 bases remained unmatched. From germline, CDR1 is SGHTA and CDR2 FQGNSA. The CDR3 loop spans 16 amino acids. The CDR3 DNA reads as TGTGCCAGCAGCTCGGGACAGGGTCGTGGATATGAAAAACTGTTTTTT. Translated, it gives CASSSGQGRGYEKLFF.

The V and J genes are TRBV28 and TRBJ2-3, with D tentatively TRBD1 (5 bases). V was cut by 9 bases and J by 5 bases, with 12 bases left in between. Germline assignment: CDR1 MDHEN and CDR2 SYDVKM. This CDR3 has 12 residues. The CDR3 loop is CASARVRDTQYF. CDR3 DNA sequence: TGTGCCAGTGCCAGGGTTCGAGATACGCAGTATTTT.

This clonotype was counted between two and nine times. The V gene is TRBV7-9, the J gene TRBJ1-1, with unresolved D. Germline lookup yields CDR1 SEHNR and CDR2 FQNEAQ (reference sequence). Trimming stripped 1 base from V and 1 base from J, with 10 bases between. The CDR3 sequence is 15 residues long. The CDR3 here is CASSLGGGRNTEAFF. The CDR3 nucleotides read TGTGCCAGCAGCTTAGGAGGAGGGCGGAACACTGAAGCTTTCTTT. Using reference TRBV7-9 and TRBJ1-1 for the parts outside the CDR3, the full variable domain is DTGVSQNPRHKITKRGQNVTFRCDPISEHNRLYWYRQTLGQGPEFLTYFQNEAQLEKSRLLSDRFSAERPKGSFSTLEIQRTEQGDSAMYLCASSLGGGRNTEAFFGQGTRLTVV.

The CDR3 spells CASSLWPTNEKLFF. The CDR3, as DNA: TGTGCCAGCAGTTTGTGGCCTACTAATGAAAAACTGTTTTTT. The chain carries TRBV28 and TRBJ1-4; D gene ambiguous. Germline CDR1 is MDHEN and CDR2 is SYDVKM. Trimming pared 3 bases from V and 2 bases from J, leaving 7 bases between. The CDR3 contains 14 residues.

This clonotype was counted a few times. The chain joins TRBV6-2 or TRBV6-3 to TRBJ2-5; D possibly corresponds to TRBD1 (6 bases). Per germline, CDR1 MNHEY and CDR2 SVGEGT. With 2 bases removed from V and 1 base from J, the gap between germline ends came to 14 bases. There are 16 residues in the CDR3. CDR3 sequence (DNA): TGTGCCAGCAGTTACATGTTACAGGGCACCCAAGAGACCCAGTACTTC. It yields the protein CASSYMLQGTQETQYF.

In its sample, this clonotype was seen many times. This chain connects TRBV7-9 to TRBJ1-2; 8 nucleotides align to TRBD1. Trimming at V came to 6 bases and at J to 7 bases, leaving 13 bases not matched to a gene. Germline CDR1 is SEHNR and CDR2 is FQNEAQ (reference sequence). The CDR3 covers 15 residues. CDR3 nucleotides: TGTGCCAGCAGGCATGCGCCGGACAGGGTGGTTGGCTACACCTTC. It encodes CASRHAPDRVVGYTF.

This clonotype was picked up a small number of times. The J gene is TRBJ2-1, the V gene TRBV11-1; D remains ambiguous. The germline gives CDR1 SGHAT, CDR2 FQDESV (reference sequence). The CDR3 contains 13 residues. Trimming stripped 3 bases from V and 7 bases from J, with 10 bases between. The CDR3 loop reads CASSFAQTNEQFF. The CDR3 bases are TGTGCCAGCAGCTTCGCACAGACGAATGAGCAGTTCTTC.

In its sample, this clonotype was seen a few times. The genes are TRBV10-2 and TRBJ1-6; D possibly corresponds to TRBD1 (5 bases). The CDR3 is made up of 15 amino acids. The ends were cut back, 3 bases at V and 6 bases at J, with 12 bases in the middle. The germline V gene encodes CDR1 WSHSY and CDR2 SAAADI. The CDR3 loop reads CASSDNGGRNSPLHF. As DNA, the CDR3 is TGCGCCAGCAGTGACAATGGGGGACGTAATTCACCCCTCCACTTT.

As regards this clonotype: A read error may account for a junction end that differs from germline. Here the CDR3 reads CACGTRLIF. The DNA of the CDR3 is TGTGCCTGCGGGACCCGACTCATCTTC. V and J are TRBV6-2 or TRBV6-3 and TRBJ2-1; a weak D match, TRBD2 (6 bases). The V gene's germline CDR1 is MNHEY and CDR2 SVGEGT. The CDR3 sequence is 9 residues long.

The sample holds a few counts of this clonotype. This chain connects TRBV20-1 to TRBJ2-5; 7 bases agree with TRBD2. There are 20 residues in the CDR3. Trimming removed 0 bases from V and 7 bases from J; junction bases left unmatched: 26. Germline V gene sequence: CDR1 DFQATT, CDR2 SNEGSKA (reference sequence). CDR3 in amino acids: CSARDRGELGSSFRDGTQYF. CDR3 bases: TGCAGTGCTAGAGATCGGGGGGAACTAGGGAGCTCGTTCAGGGATGGGACCCAGTACTTC.

This clonotype was counted only a few times. The V call is TRBV10-3, the J call TRBJ2-7; D gene ambiguous. Germline V gene lookup returns CDR1 ENHRY and CDR2 SYGVKD. This CDR3 has 13 amino acids. V was shortened by 2 bases and J by 3 bases, with 8 bases between the two germline ends. The CDR3 loop reads CAISEGRNYEQYF. The CDR3 bases are TGTGCCATCAGTGAGGGCAGGAACTACGAGCAGTACTTC.

The chain recombines TRBV10-3 with TRBJ2-7, with D possibly TRBD1 on 6 matching bases. Trimming shortened V by 4 bases and J by 3 bases, and 13 bases separated the two germline ends. The CDR3 consists of 14 residues. Germline-derived CDR1 and CDR2 are ENHRY and SYGVKD. CDR3 nucleotide sequence: TGTGCCATCAGTGGGACAGAGACCGTCTACGAGCAGTACTTC. As protein: CAISGTETVYEQYF.